The source of this TCR beta chain is a study of blood T cell repertoires in COVID-19. Study in general: PBMCs, B-cell-depleted T cells, or T cells provided the cDNA or gDNA that made up the material.

The repertoire was sequenced with immunoSEQ multiplex PCR; TCRdb's copy has only in-frame clones and lacks some. Seen here are approximately 240,000 clones, 65% to 85% observed once, and the top ten hold roughly 4.2%. The V and J ends lost 1 base and 7 bases, in that order; junction bases with no gene match: 6. This CDR3 is built from 15 residues. Germline-derived CDR1 and CDR2 are LNHNV and YYDKDF (reference sequence). This sequence originates from a middle-aged woman with active or convalescent COVID-19. Sequenced sample: peripheral blood. The J gene is TRBJ1-2, the V gene TRBV15, with 10 bases that match TRBD1. As DNA, the CDR3 is TGTGCCACCAGCAGAGGCGACAGGGGGCTTCGTGGCTACACCTTC. It translates to CATSRGDRGLRGYTF.